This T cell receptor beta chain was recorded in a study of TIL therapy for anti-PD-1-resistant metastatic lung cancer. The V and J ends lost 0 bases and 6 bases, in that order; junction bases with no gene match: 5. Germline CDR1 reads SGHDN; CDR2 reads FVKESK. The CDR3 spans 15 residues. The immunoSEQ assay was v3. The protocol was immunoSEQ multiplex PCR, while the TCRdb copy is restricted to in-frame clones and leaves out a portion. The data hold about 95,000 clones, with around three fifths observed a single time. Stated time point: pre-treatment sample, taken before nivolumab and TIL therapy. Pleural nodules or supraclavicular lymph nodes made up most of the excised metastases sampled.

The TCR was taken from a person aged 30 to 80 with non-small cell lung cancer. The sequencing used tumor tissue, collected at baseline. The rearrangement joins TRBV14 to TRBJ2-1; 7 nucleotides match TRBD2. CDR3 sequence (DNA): TGTGCCAGCAGCCAAGAAATCCAGCGGGGCAATGAGCAGTTCTTC. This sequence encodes CASSQEIQRGNEQFF. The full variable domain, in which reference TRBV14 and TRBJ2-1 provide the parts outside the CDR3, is EAGVTQFPSHSVIEKGQTVTLRCDPISGHDNLYWYRRVMGKEIKFLLHFVKESKQDESGMPNNRFLAERTGGTYSTLKVQPAELEDSGVYFCASSQEIQRGNEQFFGPGTRLTVL.